This TCR beta chain stems from a study of graft-versus-host responses after intestinal transplantation. The study's findings and limits: The recipient marrow held GvH clones, and some of them showed up first in ileum or blood.

This clone turned up a few times. Antigen unknown. Germline CDR1 reads SGDLS; CDR2 reads YYNGEE. The CDR3 has 16 residues. V was trimmed by 5 bases and J by 0 bases, leaving 15 bases between them. The repertoire was sequenced with immunoSEQ multiplex PCR; TCRdb's copy has only in-frame clones and lacks some. The table records about 110,000 clones, roughly 95% of them present only once. The sample was unstimulated CD8+ T cells sorted from spleen or lymph node cells, taken before intestinal transplant. The chain combines TRBV9 with TRBJ1-3; D may be TRBD1 (5 bases). The receptor comes from a human donor who received an intestinal transplant. CDR3 in DNA: TGTGCCAGCAGTAAGGGACTGCAGACCTCTGGAAACACCATATATTTT. It codes for CASSKGLQTSGNTIYF.